This entry lists 14 T cell receptor beta chains sequenced from one sample in a study of vaccination effects on CD4 cells after COVID-19. Their cognate antigens are unknown. Viral peptide pool expansion of antigen-specific CD4+ T cells preceded sequencing in the ViraFEST assay. Having been cultured for 9 to 11 days, the cells underwent CD4+ T cell isolation. Vaccine recipients had no previous SARS-CoV-2 infection; their nucleocapsid antibodies were negative. This table comes from immunoSEQ multiplex PCR, and its TCRdb copy is limited to in-frame clones, with some not included. The sample includes tens of thousands of clones, 65% to 75% of them seen just once. Source: CD4+ T cells from PBMCs cultured with HCoV-NL63 spike peptides, taken before COVID-19 vaccination. The receptors were gathered from a human donor who received a COVID-19 vaccine.

CDR3 protein: CASSETLVPEQFF. CDR3 nucleotides: TGTGCCAGCAGTGAAACCCTAGTGCCTGAGCAGTTCTTC. V and J are TRBV28 and TRBJ2-1; D is uncertain. The germline V gene has CDR1 MDHEN and CDR2 SYDVKM. Trimming removed 5 bases from V and 9 bases from J, with 14 bases in between. The CDR3 length is 13 residues.

This rearrangement joins TRBV6-5 to TRBJ2-3; TRBD1 might be the D (5 bases). The CDR3 is made up of 13 amino acids. Trimming took off 6 bases at V and 2 bases at J, with 9 bases between the two ends. Germline CDR1 reads MNHEY; CDR2 reads SVGAGI. CDR3 in DNA: TGTGCCAGCAGGGACATATACACAGATACGCAGTATTTT. This gives the protein CASRDIYTDTQYF.

The rearrangement uses TRBV28 and TRBJ1-2; tentative D call: TRBD1 (6 bases). The germline gives CDR1 MDHEN, CDR2 SYDVKM. V was cut by 6 bases and J by 4 bases, with 15 bases left in between. The CDR3 runs to 14 residues. CDR3 sequence: CASSPVTGAYGYTF. In nucleotides, the CDR3 is TGTGCCAGCAGCCCGGTGACAGGTGCCTATGGCTACACCTTC.

The chain has TRBV4-1 and TRBJ1-4; D is perhaps TRBD1 (6 bases). CDR3 length equals 15 residues. Trimming took off 3 bases at V and 8 bases at J, with 16 bases between the two ends. Germline V gives CDR1 MGHRA, CDR2 YSYEKL. The CDR3 DNA sequence: TGCGCCAGCAGCCAGACCGGGACAAAGAGCGAAAAACTGTTTTTT. This encodes CASSQTGTKSEKLFF.

The sample holds a few counts of this clone. This CDR3 reads CASILSGGVYNEQFF. The CDR3, as DNA: TGTGCCAGCATCCTTAGCGGGGGGGTTTACAATGAGCAGTTCTTC. This chain joins TRBV7-2 and TRBJ2-1; TRBD2 matches 11 bases. V shed 7 bases and J 4 bases; nucleotides not matched to a gene: 6. This CDR3 spans 15 amino acids. Per germline, CDR1 SGHTA and CDR2 FQGNSA. The entire variable domain, with the rest obtained from reference TRBV7-2 and TRBJ2-1, is as follows: GAGVSQSPSNKVTEKGKDVELRCDPISGHTALYWYRQSLGQGLEFLIYFQGNSAPDKSGLPSDRFSAERTGGSVSTLTIQRTQQEDSAVYLCASILSGGVYNEQFFGPGTRLTVL.

The chain is built from TRBV12-5 and TRBJ1-2, with TRBD1 identical over 7 bases. After removal of 0 bases from V and 6 bases from J, the junction contained 4 bases not matched to a gene. Germline V CDR1 and CDR2: LGHNT, FRNRAP. This CDR3 spans 14 amino acids. For the CDR3, the DNA is TGTGCTAGTGGTTTGGTAGGGACAGTGGATGGCTACACCTTC. Translation: CASGLVGTVDGYTF.

The gene calls are TRBV7-3 and TRBJ2-1; maybe TRBD1 (6 bases). Germline CDR1 SGHTA, CDR2 FQGTGA. This CDR3 contains 14 residues. Trimming stripped 4 bases from V and 6 bases from J, with 13 bases between. CDR3 bases: TGTGCCAGCAGCTCGGACAGAACCTCCAATGAGCAGTTCTTC. Residues: CASSSDRTSNEQFF.

The genes are TRBV28 and TRBJ2-3; D perhaps matches TRBD2 (6 bases). V shed 5 bases and J shed 3 bases, with 18 bases lying between them. Germline assignment: CDR1 MDHEN and CDR2 SYDVKM. The CDR3 length is 16 residues. CDR3 bases: TGTGCCAGCAGTCCCCAAAAAGCCGGGGGAACAGATACGCAGTATTTT. Protein sequence: CASSPQKAGGTDTQYF.

This clone was counted only a few times. CDR3 nucleotides: TGTGCCACGACGGCCTTAGGGGCCGGGGAGCTGTTTTTT. Translation: CATTALGAGELFF. The rearrangement uses TRBV19 and TRBJ2-2, with a possible D match to TRBD1 (5 bases). From germline, CDR1 is LNHDA and CDR2 SQIVND (reference sequence). V shed 10 bases and J shed 6 bases, with 15 bases lying between them. This CDR3 region has 13 residues.

The V call is TRBV5-1, the J call TRBJ2-3, with no clear D. The germline V and J ends were trimmed by 0 bases and 4 bases, with 6 bases remaining between them. This CDR3 is built from 13 residues. In germline, CDR1 is SGHRS, CDR2 YFSETQ. Written as DNA, the CDR3 is TGCGCCAGCAGCTTGGGAGGAGCAGATACGCAGTATTTT. This sequence encodes CASSLGGADTQYF.

This chain joins TRBV19 and TRBJ1-1, with a weak D call TRBD1 (6 bases). Trimming removed 5 bases at V and 2 bases at J, with 15 bases between. The CDR3 has 15 amino acids. The germline V gene encodes CDR1 LNHDA and CDR2 SQIVND (reference sequence). The CDR3 loop is CASSLRGQINTEAFF. CDR3 nucleotides: TGTGCCAGTAGTCTAAGGGGACAAATAAACACTGAAGCTTTCTTT.

The J gene is TRBJ1-5, the V gene TRBV10-3, with TRBD1 matching over 7 bases. The CDR3 consists of 16 residues. The germline gives CDR1 ENHRY, CDR2 SYGVKD. V shed 0 bases, J shed 4 bases, and the junction held 6 bases outside the gene matches. CDR3 in amino acids: CAISESDGTENQPQHF. CDR3 nucleotide sequence: TGTGCCATCAGTGAGTCCGACGGGACAGAGAATCAGCCCCAGCATTTT.

The V and J genes are TRBV7-9 and TRBJ2-1, with a possible D match to TRBD2 (6 bases). The germline V and J ends were trimmed by 2 bases and 5 bases, with 10 bases remaining between them. This CDR3 has 14 residues. Germline values: CDR1 SEHNR, CDR2 FQNEAQ (reference sequence). CDR3 sequence: CASSLRTIDNEQFF. The CDR3 nucleotides read TGTGCCAGCAGCTTAAGGACTATAGACAATGAGCAGTTCTTC.

The chain recombines TRBV15 with TRBJ1-2; 10 nucleotides agree with TRBD1. The germline CDR1 and CDR2 sequences are LNHNV and YYDKDF (reference sequence). J lost 0 bases, V lost 0 bases, and 1 base had no gene match. This CDR3 is built from 16 residues. This CDR3 is CATSRDGQGANYGYTF. CDR3 DNA sequence: TGTGCCACCAGCAGAGATGGACAGGGGGCTAACTATGGCTACACCTTC.